These T cell receptor beta chains were read from a single sample in a study of T cells in Graves' hyperthyroidism and ophthalmopathy. A single record per CDR3 protein comes from TCRdb applying MiXCR to the multiplex PCR reads. Among about 560,000 distinct CDR3 sequences listed, approximately 16% were seen once. Sequenced input: blood. Source of these receptors: a woman between 18 and 30 years old with Graves' hyperthyroidism. CDR3s include the opening cysteine and the closing phenylalanine or tryptophan. The D gene is left open where the match is weak. A clone size is listed for some rows: how often the clone was seen (once, few, many), or a class if it is expanded.

CDR3aa: CASSLGQPQHF
CDR3nt: TGTGCCAGCAGTTTAGGTCAGCCCCAGCATTTT
v_gene: TRBV12-3/TRBV12-4
abundance: many
j_gene: TRBJ1-5
d_gene: -

CDR3aa: CASSLGGQVYEQYF
CDR3nt: TGCGCCAGCAGCTTGGGAGGACAAGTCTACGAGCAGTACTTC
v_gene: TRBV5-1
abundance: many
j_gene: TRBJ2-7
d_gene: -

CDR3aa: CATSDSHVNYGYTF
CDR3nt: TGTGCCACCAGTGATTCTCACGTTAACTATGGCTACACCTTC
v_gene: TRBV24-1
abundance: many
j_gene: TRBJ1-2
d_gene: -

CDR3aa: CASSQGGKETQYF
CDR3nt: TGTGCCAGCAGCCAGGGGGGGAAAGAGACCCAGTACTTC
v_gene: TRBV5-4
abundance: -
j_gene: TRBJ2-5
d_gene: -

CDR3aa: CASSLLGFTGELFF
CDR3nt: TGTGCCAGCAGCTTATTGGGTTTCACCGGGGAGCTGTTTTTT
v_gene: TRBV7-8
abundance: -
j_gene: TRBJ2-2
d_gene: -

CDR3aa: CSARDGTSGRFDEQYF
CDR3nt: TGCAGTGCTAGAGACGGGACTAGCGGGAGGTTCGACGAGCAGTACTTC
v_gene: TRBV20-1
abundance: few
j_gene: TRBJ2-7
d_gene: TRBD2

CDR3aa: CSVGVLFGGEWVYEQYF
CDR3nt: TGCAGCGTTGGGGTGCTTTTCGGGGGAGAATGGGTCTACGAGCAGTACTTC
v_gene: TRBV29-1
abundance: -
j_gene: TRBJ2-7
d_gene: -

CDR3aa: CASSSRAGGSEETQYF
CDR3nt: TGTGCCAGCAGCTCGCGGGCAGGGGGCTCGGAAGAGACCCAGTACTTC
v_gene: TRBV3-1
abundance: many
j_gene: TRBJ2-5
d_gene: TRBD1

CDR3aa: CATSRDYIGEQFF
CDR3nt: TGTGCCACCAGCAGAGACTATATAGGTGAGCAGTTCTTC
v_gene: TRBV15
abundance: few
j_gene: TRBJ2-1
d_gene: -

CDR3aa: CASSLGQAPTF
CDR3nt: TGTGCCAGCAGCTTAGGACAGGCACCAACCTTC
v_gene: TRBV7-9
abundance: -
j_gene: TRBJ1-2
d_gene: -

CDR3aa: CAGGPGSTDTQYF
CDR3nt: TGTGCAGGGGGGCCAGGTAGCACAGATACGCAGTATTTT
v_gene: TRBV7-9
abundance: -
j_gene: TRBJ2-3
d_gene: -

CDR3aa: CSARDEGRTDTQHF
CDR3nt: TGCAGTGCTAGAGACGAGGGGCGCACAGATACGCAGCATTTT
v_gene: TRBV20-1
abundance: -
j_gene: TRBJ1-5
d_gene: -

CDR3aa: CASSDAGLMSNEKLFF
CDR3nt: TGTGCCAGCAGCGACGCGGGACTAATGTCAAATGAAAAACTGTTTTTT
v_gene: TRBV5-5
abundance: -
j_gene: TRBJ1-4
d_gene: -

CDR3aa: CASSRNSGGDYTGELFF
CDR3nt: TGCGCCAGCAGCCGAAATAGCGGGGGGGATTACACCGGGGAGCTGTTTTTT
v_gene: TRBV4-1
abundance: -
j_gene: TRBJ2-2
d_gene: TRBD2

CDR3aa: CASSQQGLQPQHF
CDR3nt: TGTGCCAGCAGCCAACAGGGTTTACAGCCCCAGCATTTT
v_gene: TRBV13
abundance: few
j_gene: TRBJ1-5
d_gene: -

CDR3aa: CASSLVGGGSIYEQYF
CDR3nt: TGTGCCAGCAGCTTAGTTGGTGGGGGATCTATCTACGAGCAGTACTTC
v_gene: TRBV7-8
abundance: many
j_gene: TRBJ2-7
d_gene: -

CDR3aa: CASSSQGAWTGELFF
CDR3nt: TGTGCCAGCAGTTCCCAGGGGGCGTGGACCGGGGAGCTGTTTTTT
v_gene: TRBV7-2
abundance: -
j_gene: TRBJ2-2
d_gene: TRBD1

CDR3aa: CASSLASGKDTGELFF
CDR3nt: TGCGCCAGCAGCTTAGCTAGCGGGAAGGACACCGGGGAGCTGTTTTTT
v_gene: TRBV5-1
abundance: few
j_gene: TRBJ2-2
d_gene: TRBD2

CDR3aa: CASRPRTGGYNEQFF
CDR3nt: TGTGCCAGCCGCCCCAGGACCGGGGGATACAATGAGCAGTTCTTC
v_gene: TRBV12-3/TRBV12-4
abundance: -
j_gene: TRBJ2-1
d_gene: -

CDR3aa: CASSLDPWGRAATEQFF
CDR3nt: TGTGCCAGCAGCTTAGATCCTTGGGGGAGGGCCGCAACTGAGCAGTTCTTC
v_gene: TRBV11-2
abundance: many
j_gene: TRBJ2-1
d_gene: TRBD2

CDR3aa: CATGPTSSGNEQFF
CDR3nt: TGTGCCACCGGTCCGACTAGCTCGGGCAATGAGCAGTTCTTC
v_gene: TRBV24-1
abundance: -
j_gene: TRBJ2-1
d_gene: TRBD2

CDR3aa: CASSLDLGTSGYNEQFF
CDR3nt: TGTGCCAGCAGCTTAGATCTTGGGACTAGCGGCTACAATGAGCAGTTCTTC
v_gene: TRBV11-3
abundance: many
j_gene: TRBJ2-1
d_gene: TRBD2

CDR3aa: CASSLVMRGEQFF
CDR3nt: TGTGCCAGCAGCTTAGTTATGCGGGGTGAGCAGTTCTTC
v_gene: TRBV7-2
abundance: many
j_gene: TRBJ2-1
d_gene: -

CDR3aa: CASSLTGIADTQYF
CDR3nt: TGTGCCAGCAGCCTGACAGGGATCGCAGATACGCAGTATTTT
v_gene: TRBV28
abundance: many
j_gene: TRBJ2-3
d_gene: TRBD1

CDR3aa: CASSSYQGRITGELFF
CDR3nt: TGTGCCAGCAGCTCATATCAGGGACGGATAACCGGGGAGCTGTTTTTT
v_gene: TRBV7-2
abundance: many
j_gene: TRBJ2-2
d_gene: -

CDR3aa: CASTAGDRDSGELFF
CDR3nt: TGTGCCAGCACCGCCGGGGACAGGGATAGCGGGGAGCTGTTTTTT
v_gene: TRBV3-1
abundance: few
j_gene: TRBJ2-2
d_gene: TRBD1

CDR3aa: CASSGSGLAHHDTQYF
CDR3nt: TGTGCCAGCAGCGGATCTGGACTAGCTCACCACGATACGCAGTATTTT
v_gene: TRBV9
abundance: many
j_gene: TRBJ2-3
d_gene: TRBD2

CDR3aa: CASSLFPPRAGWGTEAFF
CDR3nt: TGTGCCAGCAGCTTATTTCCCCCCAGGGCAGGGTGGGGCACTGAAGCTTTCTTT
v_gene: TRBV7-9
abundance: -
j_gene: TRBJ1-1
d_gene: -

CDR3aa: CASSLSVSASSYNEQFF
CDR3nt: TGTGCCAGCAGCTTATCGGTCTCCGCTAGCTCCTACAATGAGCAGTTCTTC
v_gene: TRBV7-9
abundance: many
j_gene: TRBJ2-1
d_gene: -

CDR3aa: CASSLTGGETQFF
CDR3nt: TGTGCCAGCAGTTTAACAGGGGGTGAGACCCAGTTCTTC
v_gene: TRBV27
abundance: -
j_gene: TRBJ2-1
d_gene: TRBD1

CDR3aa: CASSQVKGAIRNEQFF
CDR3nt: TGTGCCAGCAGCCAAGTTAAAGGGGCGATTAGGAATGAGCAGTTCTTC
v_gene: TRBV14
abundance: -
j_gene: TRBJ2-1
d_gene: -

CDR3aa: CASMPGLGTDTQYF
CDR3nt: TGTGCCAGCATGCCGGGGTTGGGCACAGATACGCAGTATTTT
v_gene: TRBV6-1
abundance: -
j_gene: TRBJ2-3
d_gene: -

CDR3aa: CASGRGTGGNTEAFF
CDR3nt: TGTGCCAGCGGACGGGGGACAGGGGGCAACACTGAAGCTTTCTTT
v_gene: TRBV12-3/TRBV12-4
abundance: many
j_gene: TRBJ1-1
d_gene: TRBD1

CDR3aa: CASSPYGLAASYNEQFF
CDR3nt: TGTGCCAGCAGCCCATACGGACTAGCGGCTTCCTACAATGAGCAGTTCTTC
v_gene: TRBV3-1
abundance: many
j_gene: TRBJ2-1
d_gene: TRBD2

CDR3aa: CASHVTSRLYEQYF
CDR3nt: TGTGCCAGTCATGTAACTAGTCGGCTGTACGAGCAGTACTTC
v_gene: TRBV2
abundance: many
j_gene: TRBJ2-7
d_gene: -

CDR3aa: CASSPTSGRNTQYF
CDR3nt: TGTGCCAGCAGCCCTACTAGCGGGAGAAATACGCAGTATTTT
v_gene: TRBV12-3/TRBV12-4
abundance: many
j_gene: TRBJ2-3
d_gene: TRBD2

CDR3aa: CASSPGGEGQPQHF
CDR3nt: TGTGCCAGCAGCCCAGGGGGCGAAGGTCAGCCCCAGCATTTT
v_gene: TRBV7-2
abundance: many
j_gene: TRBJ1-5
d_gene: TRBD1

CDR3aa: CASSHRDRNTGELFF
CDR3nt: TGTGCCAGCTCACACCGGGACAGGAACACCGGGGAGCTGTTTTTT
v_gene: TRBV12-3/TRBV12-4
abundance: many
j_gene: TRBJ2-2
d_gene: TRBD1

CDR3aa: CASSPPGGPGTEAFF
CDR3nt: TGTGCCAGCAGCCCCCCGGGGGGGCCGGGCACTGAAGCTTTCTTT
v_gene: TRBV11-3
abundance: few
j_gene: TRBJ1-1
d_gene: -

CDR3aa: CARSYRGENQPQHF
CDR3nt: TGTGCCAGGAGTTACCGGGGGGAGAATCAGCCCCAGCATTTT
v_gene: TRBV6-2/TRBV6-3
abundance: once
j_gene: TRBJ1-5
d_gene: -

CDR3aa: CASSEYGGGKIEAFF
CDR3nt: TGTGCCAGCAGTGAATATGGTGGGGGCAAGATCGAAGCTTTCTTT
v_gene: TRBV25-1
abundance: -
j_gene: TRBJ1-1
d_gene: -

CDR3aa: CASKYDYGGSYEQYF
CDR3nt: TGTGCCAGCAAATACGACTACGGAGGCTCCTACGAGCAGTACTTC
v_gene: TRBV6-2/TRBV6-3
abundance: -
j_gene: TRBJ2-7
d_gene: -

CDR3aa: CAHGEGGEAFF
CDR3nt: TGTGCCCATGGGGAGGGGGGTGAAGCTTTCTTT
v_gene: TRBV7-2
abundance: -
j_gene: TRBJ1-1
d_gene: -

CDR3aa: CASSQDKDRGQPQHF
CDR3nt: TGCGCCAGCAGCCAAGACAAGGACAGGGGTCAGCCCCAGCATTTT
v_gene: TRBV4-3
abundance: -
j_gene: TRBJ1-5
d_gene: TRBD1

CDR3aa: CASSMTRRYTEAFF
CDR3nt: TGTGCCAGTAGTATGACCCGGAGGTACACTGAAGCTTTCTTT
v_gene: TRBV19
abundance: -
j_gene: TRBJ1-1
d_gene: -

CDR3aa: CASSFFGSRLAYEQFF
CDR3nt: TGTGCCAGCAGTTTCTTCGGGTCCCGACTAGCGTATGAGCAGTTCTTC
v_gene: TRBV6-1
abundance: many
j_gene: TRBJ2-1
d_gene: TRBD2

CDR3aa: CASSAISGNTEAFF
CDR3nt: TGTGCCAGCAGTGCGATATCTGGAAACACTGAAGCTTTCTTT
v_gene: TRBV2
abundance: -
j_gene: TRBJ1-1
d_gene: -